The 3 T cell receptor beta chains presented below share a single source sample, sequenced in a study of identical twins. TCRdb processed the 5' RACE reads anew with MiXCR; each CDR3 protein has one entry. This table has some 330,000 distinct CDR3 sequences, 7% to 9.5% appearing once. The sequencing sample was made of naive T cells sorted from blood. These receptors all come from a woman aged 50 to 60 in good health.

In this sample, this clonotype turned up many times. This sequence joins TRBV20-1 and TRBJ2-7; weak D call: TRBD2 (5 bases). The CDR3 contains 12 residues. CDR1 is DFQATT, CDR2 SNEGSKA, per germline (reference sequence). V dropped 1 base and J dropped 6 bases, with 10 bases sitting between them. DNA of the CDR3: TGCAGTGCTAGAGTCGTAGGAGGCGAGCAGTACTTC. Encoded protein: CSARVVGGEQYF.

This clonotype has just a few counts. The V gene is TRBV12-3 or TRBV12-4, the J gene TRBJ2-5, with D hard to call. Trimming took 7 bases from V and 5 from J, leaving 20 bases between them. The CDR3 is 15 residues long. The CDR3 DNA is TGTGCCAGCACCCTCTTTGGCGGAGCAGCGGAGACCCAGTACTTC. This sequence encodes CASTLFGGAAETQYF.

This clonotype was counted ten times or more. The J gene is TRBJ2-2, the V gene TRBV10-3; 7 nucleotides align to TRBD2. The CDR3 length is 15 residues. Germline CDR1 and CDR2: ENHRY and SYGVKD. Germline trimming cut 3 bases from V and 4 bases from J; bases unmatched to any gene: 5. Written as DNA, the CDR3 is TGTGCCATCAGTGACATGGGAGGGAGCACCGGGGAGCTGTTTTTT. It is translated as CAISDMGGSTGELFF.